This TCR beta chain was obtained from a study of cytomegalovirus exposure and HLA in healthy donors. General study points: For most TCR sequences rarity was the rule, although some public TCRs occurred in many donors.

This CDR3 contains 15 residues. V trimming: 6 bases; J trimming: 8 bases; junction bases outside the gene matches: 7. Germline V gives CDR1 MGHDK, CDR2 SYGVNS. Concerning this clone itself: Its cognate antigen is unknown.

The PCR was carried out with 60 Vbeta primers and 13 Jbeta primers. TCRdb's copy holds only in-frame clones and misses some; the assay was immunoSEQ multiplex PCR. The repertoire holds around 120,000 clones, with about 63% as singletons. The sequenced sample was PBMCs. The sequence came from a young man in good health and CMV-seropositive. V and J are TRBV25-1 and TRBJ2-1; TRBD2 aligns across 13 bases. The CDR3 DNA follows: TGTGCCAGCAGCGAGGGGACTAGCGGGGTCGATGAGCAGTTCTTC. It yields the protein CASSEGTSGVDEQFF.